The next 28 T cell receptor beta chains were all read from a single sample in a study of blood T cell repertoires in COVID-19. Clones were read by immunoSEQ multiplex PCR, and TCRdb kept only the in-frame ones, dropping some. The sample contains 99,000 or so clones, around 84% of which appear only once. The sequenced sample consisted of peripheral blood. The receptors were gathered from a woman aged 60-70 years in a cohort sampled during active or convalescent COVID-19.

This chain uses TRBV6-6 with TRBJ2-7, with TRBD1 identical over 9 bases. Looked up from germline, CDR1 is MNHNY and CDR2 is SVGAGI (reference sequence). Trimming took 2 bases from V and 5 from J; bases not matched to a gene: 7. This CDR3 is built from 15 residues. For the CDR3, the DNA is TGTGCCAGCAGTTACGGAACAGGGGGCACGGACGAGCAGTACTTC. Protein sequence: CASSYGTGGTDEQYF.

This chain uses TRBV6-1 with TRBJ2-5; 11 nucleotides agree with TRBD2. V lost 2 bases and J lost 5; bases outside the gene matches: 7. The V gene's germline CDR1 is MNHNS and CDR2 SASEGT. This CDR3 is built from 16 residues. CDR3 loop: CASSEWASGRSETQYF. CDR3 sequence (DNA): TGTGCCAGCAGTGAATGGGCTAGCGGGAGGAGTGAGACCCAGTACTTC.

This chain uses TRBV24-1 with TRBJ2-2; the match to TRBD2 covers 8 bases. CDR3 length: 15 amino acids. V lost 11 bases to trimming and J lost 6 bases; unmatched junction nucleotides: 13. Germline values: CDR1 KGHDR, CDR2 SFDVKD. The CDR3 DNA reads TGTGCCATCCACTCGGGGGGGGCCAAGTCCGGGGAGCTGTTTTTT. Translated: CAIHSGGAKSGELFF.

This rearrangement joins TRBV7-2 to TRBJ2-5; D is perhaps TRBD2 (6 bases). V was pared by 5 bases and J by 0 bases, with 10 bases between. The germline V gene encodes CDR1 SGHTA and CDR2 FQGNSA. The CDR3 has 14 amino acids. The CDR3 bases are TGTGCCAGCAGCCCCGGGACTCACCAAGAGACCCAGTACTTC. Translated: CASSPGTHQETQYF.

The gene calls are TRBV3-1 (or the pseudogene TRBV3-2) and TRBJ1-4, with 7 positions matching TRBD1. Per germline, CDR1 LGHDT and CDR2 YNNKEL (reference sequence). The CDR3 is 16 residues long. The J segment lost 8 bases and the V segment lost 4 bases, leaving 13 bases of the junction unmatched. The CDR3 DNA reads as TGTGCCAGCAGCCTGACAGGGTTGGTTTCATTCGAAAAACTGTTTTTT. Translated: CASSLTGLVSFEKLFF.

The rearrangement links TRBV10-3 to TRBJ2-1, with a possible D match to TRBD1 (6 bases). Looked up from germline, CDR1 is ENHRY and CDR2 is SYGVKD. V was cut by 10 bases and J by 8 bases, with 15 bases left in between. This CDR3 has 12 amino acids. CDR3 DNA: TGTGCCACCGCGAGTGGGGGCGATGAGCAGTTCTTC. This codes for CATASGGDEQFF.

The chain recombines TRBV5-1 with TRBJ1-1; TRBD1 matches at 9 bases. V gave up 4 bases and J gave up 6 bases; unmatched junction bases: 4. CDR1 is SGHRS and CDR2 is YFSETQ in the germline V gene. This CDR3 has 13 amino acids. The DNA of the CDR3 is TGCGCCAGCAGCCCGGGACAGGGAGCTGAAGCTTTCTTT. Translation gives CASSPGQGAEAFF.

The chain uses TRBV19 and TRBJ2-2; 11 nucleotides match TRBD2. After removal of 3 bases from V and 1 base from J, the junction contained 4 bases not matched to a gene. The CDR3 covers 17 residues. CDR1 is LNHDA, CDR2 SQIVND, per germline (reference sequence). The CDR3 loop reads CASSIGLAGGNTGELFF. In DNA form, the CDR3 reads TGTGCCAGTAGTATCGGTCTAGCGGGAGGGAACACCGGGGAGCTGTTTTTT.

The chain combines TRBV18 with TRBJ2-7; 7 bases are shared with TRBD1. After removal of 3 bases from V and 3 bases from J, the junction contained 5 bases not matched to a gene. Germline lookup yields CDR1 KGHSH and CDR2 LQKENI. This CDR3 has 14 amino acids. The CDR3 loop is CASSPGQSFYEQYF. The CDR3 coding sequence is TGTGCCAGCTCACCGGGACAGTCCTTCTACGAGCAGTACTTC.

The V gene is TRBV29-1, the J gene TRBJ2-5; the D gene is possibly TRBD1 (8 bases). The ends were cut back, 8 bases at V and 5 bases at J, with 15 bases in the middle. The CDR3 has 12 amino acids. From germline, CDR1 is SQVTM and CDR2 ANQGSEA. The CDR3 sequence is CSIGQGGETQYF. In nucleotides, the CDR3 is TGCAGCATCGGACAGGGAGGGGAGACCCAGTACTTC.

This chain links TRBV5-1 with TRBJ2-5; perhaps TRBD1 as D (5 bases). The CDR3 extends over 14 amino acids. The germline V and J ends were trimmed by 2 bases and 1 base, with 9 bases remaining between them. Per the germline V gene, CDR1 is SGHRS and CDR2 is YFSETQ. CDR3 nucleotide sequence: TGCGCCAGCAGCTTTGGGGCAGGCCAAGAGACCCAGTACTTC. Translated: CASSFGAGQETQYF.

The rearrangement joins TRBV6-5 to TRBJ2-2; 9 bases line up with TRBD1. The V segment lost 4 bases and the J segment 6 bases; nucleotides outside the gene matches: 6. Germline CDR1 reads MNHEY; CDR2 reads SVGAGI. This CDR3 has 15 residues. CDR3 sequence reads: CASSSGQGWAGELFF. In DNA form, the CDR3 reads TGTGCCAGCAGTTCGGGACAGGGCTGGGCCGGGGAGCTGTTTTTT.

This chain links TRBV3-1 (or the pseudogene TRBV3-2) with TRBJ2-1; a possible D gene is TRBD2 (6 bases). CDR1 is LGHDT and CDR2 is YNNKEL in the germline V gene (reference sequence). The germline V and J ends were trimmed by 8 bases and 10 bases, with 18 bases remaining between them. CDR3 size: 13 residues. CDR3: CASGTMGLEEQFF. The DNA of the CDR3 is TGTGCCAGCGGTACAATGGGACTGGAAGAGCAGTTCTTC.

The rearrangement joins TRBV9 to TRBJ1-4, with a possible D match to TRBD1 (5 bases). The V end lost 3 bases, the J end lost 7 bases, and 16 bases lay between the germline ends. Germline V gene data show CDR1 as SGDLS and CDR2 as YYNGEE. The CDR3 has 15 amino acids. The CDR3 spells CASSEGPGGSEKLFF. CDR3 sequence (DNA): TGTGCCAGCAGCGAGGGTCCGGGGGGAAGTGAAAAACTGTTTTTT.

The chain couples TRBV3-1 (or the pseudogene TRBV3-2) to TRBJ1-2; 8 bases fit TRBD1. CDR3 length: 15 amino acids. The trim removed 4 bases at V and 5 bases at J, leaving 9 bases unmatched. The V gene's germline CDR1 is LGHDT and CDR2 YNNKEL (reference sequence). DNA for the CDR3: TGTGCCAGCAGCCCCCCCGGACAGGGTTCTTATGGCTACACCTTC. Encoded protein: CASSPPGQGSYGYTF.

This sequence joins TRBV28 and TRBJ2-7; no firm D call. Looked up from germline, CDR1 is MDHEN and CDR2 is SYDVKM. V shed 3 bases and J shed 3 bases, with 12 bases lying between them. This CDR3 is 14 amino acids long. This CDR3 reads CASSFGRSGYEQYF. The CDR3 DNA reads TGTGCCAGCAGTTTTGGTCGGTCAGGCTACGAGCAGTACTTC.

The chain recombines TRBV29-1 with TRBJ1-1; TRBD1 agrees at 7 bases. This CDR3 comprises 11 residues. Germline assignment: CDR1 SQVTM and CDR2 ANQGSEA. Trimming removed 7 bases from V and 6 bases from J; junction bases left unmatched: 5. DNA for the CDR3: TGCAGCGCACCGACAGGGCCTGAAGCTTTCTTT. This sequence encodes CSAPTGPEAFF.

The chain joins TRBV28 to TRBJ2-7; 9 bases are a match to TRBD2. Germline V gives CDR1 MDHEN, CDR2 SYDVKM. The trim removed 3 bases at V and 0 bases at J, leaving 12 bases unmatched. The CDR3 length is 18 residues. This CDR3 is CASSFDRSAGGYSYEQYF. The CDR3 DNA is TGTGCCAGCAGTTTTGACCGGTCAGCGGGAGGATACTCCTACGAGCAGTACTTC.

V gene TRBV28 combines with J gene TRBJ2-3, with D possibly matching TRBD2 (5 bases). Trimming removed 2 bases from V and 5 bases from J, with 17 bases in between. Germline V gene data show CDR1 as MDHEN and CDR2 as SYDVKM. The CDR3 is 16 amino acids. The CDR3 DNA follows: TGTGCCAGCAGTTTAGCCCTTCGACCTAGCTTAGATACGCAGTATTTT. It is translated as CASSLALRPSLDTQYF. The whole variable domain, remainder taken from reference TRBV28 and TRBJ2-3, is DVKVTQSSRYLVKRTGEKVFLECVQDMDHENMFWYRQDPGLGLRLIYFSYDVKMKEKGDIPEGYSVSREKKERFSLILESASTNQTSMYLCASSLALRPSLDTQYFGPGTRLTVL.

This chain joins TRBV3-1 (or the pseudogene TRBV3-2) and TRBJ1-4; D gene uncertain. V lost 0 bases and J lost 11, with 7 bases in between. This CDR3 has 12 amino acids. Germline V gene sequence: CDR1 LGHDT, CDR2 YNNKEL (reference sequence). The CDR3 loop is CASSQDLIKLFF. CDR3 in DNA: TGTGCCAGCAGCCAAGATCTAATCAAACTGTTTTTT.

V is TRBV28 and J is TRBJ1-5; TRBD1 aligns across 7 bases. Trimming took 2 bases from V and 0 from J; bases not matched to a gene: 16. The V gene's germline CDR1 is MDHEN and CDR2 SYDVKM. This CDR3 comprises 20 residues. CDR3 DNA: TGTGCCAGCAGTTTACCCCAACCGGGACAGCGGAAGGATAGCAATCAGCCCCAGCATTTT. This gives the protein CASSLPQPGQRKDSNQPQHF.

The chain combines TRBV24-1 with TRBJ1-2; 10 bases line up with TRBD1. This CDR3 region has 19 residues. CDR1 KGHDR and CDR2 SFDVKD come from the germline V gene. After removal of 0 bases from V and 4 bases from J, the junction contained 13 bases not matched to a gene. The CDR3, as DNA: TGTGCCACCAGTGATTTGAACGGGACAGGGGTATATTGCCGCTATGGCTACACCTTC. It yields the protein CATSDLNGTGVYCRYGYTF.

The chain employs TRBV5-1 and TRBJ2-3; TRBD1 aligns across 11 bases. Trimming at V came to 4 bases and at J to 0 bases, leaving 4 bases not matched to a gene. Germline V gives CDR1 SGHRS, CDR2 YFSETQ. There are 16 residues in the CDR3. The CDR3 reads CASSRGTGGSTDTQYF. DNA of the CDR3: TGCGCCAGCAGCCGCGGGACAGGGGGTAGCACAGATACGCAGTATTTT. The full variable domain, rest sourced from reference TRBV5-1 and TRBJ2-3, is KAGVTQTPRYLIKTRGQQVTLSCSPISGHRSVSWYQQTPGQGLQFLFEYFSETQRNKGNFPGRFSGRQFSNSRSEMNVSTLELGDSALYLCASSRGTGGSTDTQYFGPGTRLTVL.

This sequence joins TRBV10-3 and TRBJ2-1; the match to TRBD1 covers 9 bases. The V and J ends lost 4 bases and 4 bases, in that order; junction bases with no gene match: 2. Germline assignment: CDR1 ENHRY and CDR2 SYGVKD. The CDR3 extends over 14 amino acids. The CDR3: CAISVDRGYNEQFF. CDR3 DNA: TGTGCCATCAGTGTAGACAGGGGGTACAATGAGCAGTTCTTC.

The chain employs TRBV10-2 and TRBJ1-4; 9 bases map to TRBD1. Losses at the gene ends were 2 bases for V and 5 bases for J; bases not matched to a gene: 9. Germline assignment: CDR1 WSHSY and CDR2 SAAADI. The CDR3 has 17 residues. The CDR3 DNA reads as TGCGCCAGCAGTGAGGAACACAGGGGGCCGGGGAATGAAAAACTGTTTTTT. This codes for CASSEEHRGPGNEKLFF.

The chain couples TRBV2 to TRBJ1-3, with a tentative D call TRBD1 (6 bases). This CDR3 region has 14 residues. V was cut by 8 bases and J by 4 bases, with 15 bases left in between. Germline V gene data show CDR1 as SNHLY and CDR2 as FYNNEI. The CDR3 is CASWTVSVGNTIYF. The DNA of the CDR3 is TGTGCCAGCTGGACAGTCTCTGTAGGAAACACCATATATTTT.

The chain employs TRBV30 and TRBJ2-7; the D gene is possibly TRBD2 (5 bases). The V end was cut by 3 bases, the J end by 0 bases, with 9 bases between. Per germline, CDR1 GTSNPN and CDR2 SVGIG (reference sequence). This CDR3 comprises 13 residues. CDR3 sequence: CAWRRTASYEQYF. The CDR3 nucleotides are TGTGCCTGGAGACGGACTGCCTCCTACGAGCAGTACTTC.

J is TRBJ1-2 and V is TRBV28, with 12 bases that match TRBD1. The V gene's germline CDR1 is MDHEN and CDR2 SYDVKM. The CDR3 runs to 15 residues. The V and J ends lost 6 bases and 8 bases, in that order; junction bases with no gene match: 10. The CDR3 bases are TGTGCCAGCAGCCCCGGGACAGGGGGCGCTGGAGGCTACACCTTC. This sequence encodes CASSPGTGGAGGYTF.